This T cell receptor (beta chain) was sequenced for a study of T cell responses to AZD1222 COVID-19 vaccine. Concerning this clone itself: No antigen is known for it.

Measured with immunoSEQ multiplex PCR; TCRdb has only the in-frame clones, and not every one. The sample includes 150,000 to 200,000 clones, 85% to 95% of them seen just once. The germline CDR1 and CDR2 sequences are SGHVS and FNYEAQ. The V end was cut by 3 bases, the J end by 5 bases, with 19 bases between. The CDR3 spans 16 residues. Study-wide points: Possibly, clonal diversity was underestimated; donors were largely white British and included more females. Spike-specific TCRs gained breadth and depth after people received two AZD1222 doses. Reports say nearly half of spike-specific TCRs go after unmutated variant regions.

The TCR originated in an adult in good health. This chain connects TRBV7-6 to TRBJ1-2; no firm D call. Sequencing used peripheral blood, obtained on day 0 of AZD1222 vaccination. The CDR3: CASSFGEARVGYGYTF. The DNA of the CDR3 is TGTGCCAGCAGCTTTGGTGAAGCTCGTGTAGGGTATGGCTACACCTTC.